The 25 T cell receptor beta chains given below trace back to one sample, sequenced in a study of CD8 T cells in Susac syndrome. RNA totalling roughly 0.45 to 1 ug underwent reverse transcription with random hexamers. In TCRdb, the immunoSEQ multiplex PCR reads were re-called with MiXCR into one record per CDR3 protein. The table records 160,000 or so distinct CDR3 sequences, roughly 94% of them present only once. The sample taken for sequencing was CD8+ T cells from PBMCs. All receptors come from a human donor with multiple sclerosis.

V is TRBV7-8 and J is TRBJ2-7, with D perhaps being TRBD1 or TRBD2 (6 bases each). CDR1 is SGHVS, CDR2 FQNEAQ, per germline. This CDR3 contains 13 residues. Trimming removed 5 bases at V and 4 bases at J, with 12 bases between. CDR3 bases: TGTGCCAGCAGCGGGGGGACAAAGTACGAGCAGTACTTC. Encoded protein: CASSGGTKYEQYF.

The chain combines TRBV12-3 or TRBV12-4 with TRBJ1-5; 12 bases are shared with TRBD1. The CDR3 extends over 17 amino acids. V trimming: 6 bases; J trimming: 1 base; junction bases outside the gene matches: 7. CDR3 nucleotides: TGTGCCAGCAGAGGGACAGGGGGCCGGGTGAGCAATCAGCCCCAGCATTTT. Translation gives CASRGTGGRVSNQPQHF.

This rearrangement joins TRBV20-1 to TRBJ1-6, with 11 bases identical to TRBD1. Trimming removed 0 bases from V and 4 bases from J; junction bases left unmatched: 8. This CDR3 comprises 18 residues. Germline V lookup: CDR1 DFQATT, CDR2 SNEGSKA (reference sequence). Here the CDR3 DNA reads TGCAGTGCTAGAGATCGAGGACAGGGGGCCTTGTATAATTCACCCCTCCACTTT. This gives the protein CSARDRGQGALYNSPLHF.

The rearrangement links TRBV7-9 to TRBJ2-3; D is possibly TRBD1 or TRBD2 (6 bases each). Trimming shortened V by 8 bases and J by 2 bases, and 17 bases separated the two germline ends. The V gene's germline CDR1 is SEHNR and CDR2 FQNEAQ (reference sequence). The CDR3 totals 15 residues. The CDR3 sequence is CASPGPGAHTDTQYF. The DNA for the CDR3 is TGTGCCAGCCCGGGACCGGGGGCACACACAGATACGCAGTATTTT.

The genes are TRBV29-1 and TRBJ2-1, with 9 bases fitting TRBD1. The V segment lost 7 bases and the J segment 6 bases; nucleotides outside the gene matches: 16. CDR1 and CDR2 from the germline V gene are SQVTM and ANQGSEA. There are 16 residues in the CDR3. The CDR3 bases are TGCAGCGCCCGGTCCCTCCGGGACAGGGAACCCAATGAGCAGTTCTTC. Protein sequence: CSARSLRDREPNEQFF.

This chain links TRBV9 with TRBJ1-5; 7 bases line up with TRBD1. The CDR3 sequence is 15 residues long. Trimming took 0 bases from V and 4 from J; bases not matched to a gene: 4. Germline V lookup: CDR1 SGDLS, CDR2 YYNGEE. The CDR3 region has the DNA TGTGCCAGCAGCGTAGGGGACAGCCCAAATCAGCCCCAGCATTTT. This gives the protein CASSVGDSPNQPQHF.

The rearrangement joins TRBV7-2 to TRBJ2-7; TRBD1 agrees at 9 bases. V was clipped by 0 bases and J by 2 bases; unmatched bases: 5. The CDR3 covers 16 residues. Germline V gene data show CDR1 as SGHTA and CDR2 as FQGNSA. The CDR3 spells CASSLAGQGSAYEQYF. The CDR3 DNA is TGTGCCAGCAGCTTAGCGGGACAGGGTTCCGCCTACGAGCAGTACTTC.

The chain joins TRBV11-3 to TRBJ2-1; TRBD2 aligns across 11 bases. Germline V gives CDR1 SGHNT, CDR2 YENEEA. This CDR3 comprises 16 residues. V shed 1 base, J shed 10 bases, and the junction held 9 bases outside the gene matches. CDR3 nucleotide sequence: TGTGCCAGCAGCTTAGGTTCTACTAGCGGGGGTCGAGAGCAGTTCTTC. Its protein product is CASSLGSTSGGREQFF.

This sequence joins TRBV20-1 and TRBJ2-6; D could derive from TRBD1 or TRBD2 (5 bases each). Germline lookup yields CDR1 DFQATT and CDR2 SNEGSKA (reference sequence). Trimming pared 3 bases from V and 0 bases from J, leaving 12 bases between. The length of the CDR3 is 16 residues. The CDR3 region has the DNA TGCAGTGCTAGGGGGACCGATAGCTCTGGGGCCAACGTCCTGACTTTC. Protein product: CSARGTDSSGANVLTF.

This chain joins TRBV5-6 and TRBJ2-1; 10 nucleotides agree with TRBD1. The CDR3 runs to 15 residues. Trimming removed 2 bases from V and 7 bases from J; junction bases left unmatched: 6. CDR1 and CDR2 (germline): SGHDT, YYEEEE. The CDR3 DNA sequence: TGTGCCAGCAGCTTCGGGACAGGGGCGGGGAATGAGCAGTTCTTC. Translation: CASSFGTGAGNEQFF.

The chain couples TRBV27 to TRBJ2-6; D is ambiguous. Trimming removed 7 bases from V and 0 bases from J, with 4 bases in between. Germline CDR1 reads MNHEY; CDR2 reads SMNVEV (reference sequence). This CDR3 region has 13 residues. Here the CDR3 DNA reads TGTGCCAGCAAATACTCTGGGGCCAACGTCCTGACTTTC. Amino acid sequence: CASKYSGANVLTF.

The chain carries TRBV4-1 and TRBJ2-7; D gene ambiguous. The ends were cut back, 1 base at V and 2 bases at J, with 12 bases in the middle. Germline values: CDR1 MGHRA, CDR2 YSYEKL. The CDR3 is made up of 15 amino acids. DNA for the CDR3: TGCGCCAGCAGCCAAGTCGGAGCCCAGCCCTACGAGCAGTACTTC. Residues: CASSQVGAQPYEQYF.

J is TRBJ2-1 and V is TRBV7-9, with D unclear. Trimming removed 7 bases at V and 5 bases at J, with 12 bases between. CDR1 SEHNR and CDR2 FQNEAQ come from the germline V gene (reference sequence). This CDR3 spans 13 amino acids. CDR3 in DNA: TGTGCCAGCACCCCTTCCTATGACAATGAGCAGTTCTTC. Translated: CASTPSYDNEQFF.

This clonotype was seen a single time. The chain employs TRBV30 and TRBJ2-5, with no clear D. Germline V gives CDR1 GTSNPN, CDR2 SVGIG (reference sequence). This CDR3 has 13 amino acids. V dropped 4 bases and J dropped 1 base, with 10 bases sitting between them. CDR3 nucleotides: TGTGCCTGGATCGGTGGGCTCCAAGAGACCCAGTACTTC. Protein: CAWIGGLQETQYF.

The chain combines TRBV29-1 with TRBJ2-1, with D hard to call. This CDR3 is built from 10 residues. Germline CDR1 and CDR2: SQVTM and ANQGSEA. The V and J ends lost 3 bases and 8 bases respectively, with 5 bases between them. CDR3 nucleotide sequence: TGCAGCGTTGAGGGCTATGAGCAGTTCTTC. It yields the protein CSVEGYEQFF.

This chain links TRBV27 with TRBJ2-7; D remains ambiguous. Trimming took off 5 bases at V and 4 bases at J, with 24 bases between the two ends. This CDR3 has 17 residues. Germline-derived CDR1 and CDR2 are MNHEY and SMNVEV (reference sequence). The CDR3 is CASSPPRPGRGNYEQYF. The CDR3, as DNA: TGTGCCAGCAGTCCCCCACGCCCGGGCAGAGGAAATTACGAGCAGTACTTC.

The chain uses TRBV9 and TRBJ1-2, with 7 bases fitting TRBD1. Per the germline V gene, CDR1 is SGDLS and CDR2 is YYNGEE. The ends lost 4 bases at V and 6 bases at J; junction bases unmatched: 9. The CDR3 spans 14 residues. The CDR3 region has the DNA TGTGCCAGCAGCCCATACGGGACAGCCGATGGCTACACCTTC. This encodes CASSPYGTADGYTF.

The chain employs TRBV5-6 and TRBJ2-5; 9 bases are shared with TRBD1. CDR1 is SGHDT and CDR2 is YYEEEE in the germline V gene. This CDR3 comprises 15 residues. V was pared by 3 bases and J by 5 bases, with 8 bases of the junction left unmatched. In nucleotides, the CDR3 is TGTGCCAGCAGCTCCGGGACAGGGTTTAGTGAGACCCAGTACTTC. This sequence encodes CASSSGTGFSETQYF. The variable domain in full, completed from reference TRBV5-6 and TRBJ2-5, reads DAGVTQSPTHLIKTRGQQVTLRCSPKSGHDTVSWYQQALGQGPQFIFQYYEEEERQRGNFPDRFSGHQFPNYSSELNVNALLLGDSALYLCASSSGTGFSETQYFGPGTRLLVL.

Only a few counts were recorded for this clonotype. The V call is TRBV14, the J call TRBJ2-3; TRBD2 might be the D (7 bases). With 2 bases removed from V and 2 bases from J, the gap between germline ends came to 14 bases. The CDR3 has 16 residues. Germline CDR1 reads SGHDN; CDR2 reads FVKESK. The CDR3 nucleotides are TGTGCCAGCAGCCAATACGCGGGGGCCCACACAGATACGCAGTATTTT. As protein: CASSQYAGAHTDTQYF.

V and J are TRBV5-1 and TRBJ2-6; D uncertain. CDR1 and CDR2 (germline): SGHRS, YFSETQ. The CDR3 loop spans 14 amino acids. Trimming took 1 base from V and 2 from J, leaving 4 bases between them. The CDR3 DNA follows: TGCGCCAGCAGCTTGTCGGCTGGGGCCAACGTCCTGACTTTC. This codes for CASSLSAGANVLTF.

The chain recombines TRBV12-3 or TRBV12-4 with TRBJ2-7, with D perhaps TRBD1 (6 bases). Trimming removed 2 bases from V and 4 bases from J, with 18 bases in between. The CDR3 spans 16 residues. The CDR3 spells CASSLSPHRTGYEQYF. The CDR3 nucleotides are TGTGCCAGCAGTTTAAGTCCTCACCGAACAGGGTACGAGCAGTACTTC.

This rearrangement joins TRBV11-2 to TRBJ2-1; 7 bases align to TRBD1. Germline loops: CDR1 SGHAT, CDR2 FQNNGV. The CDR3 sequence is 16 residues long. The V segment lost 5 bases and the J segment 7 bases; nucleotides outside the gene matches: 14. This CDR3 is CASSHNRDRSYNEQFF. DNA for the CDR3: TGTGCCAGCAGCCATAACCGGGACAGAAGCTATAATGAGCAGTTCTTC.

The CDR3 DNA reads as TGTGTCTCGGGGGGCCGGGTCTACAATGAGCAGTTCTTC. Translating it yields CVSGGRVYNEQFF. The genes are TRBV13 and TRBJ2-1; weak D call: TRBD2 (7 bases). Germline loops: CDR1 PRHDT, CDR2 FYEKMQ (reference sequence). The CDR3 covers 13 residues.

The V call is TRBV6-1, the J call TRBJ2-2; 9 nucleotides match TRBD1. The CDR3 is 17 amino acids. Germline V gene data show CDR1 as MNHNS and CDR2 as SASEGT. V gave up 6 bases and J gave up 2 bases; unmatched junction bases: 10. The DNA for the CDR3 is TGTGCCAGCAGAGACAGGGGGAGCGCCGTAAACACCGGGGAGCTGTTTTTT. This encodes CASRDRGSAVNTGELFF.

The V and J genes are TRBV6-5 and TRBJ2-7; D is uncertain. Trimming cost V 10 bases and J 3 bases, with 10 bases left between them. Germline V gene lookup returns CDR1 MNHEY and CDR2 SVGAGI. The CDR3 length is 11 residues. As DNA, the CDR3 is TGTGCCACTCAAGACGGCTACGAGCAGTACTTC. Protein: CATQDGYEQYF.